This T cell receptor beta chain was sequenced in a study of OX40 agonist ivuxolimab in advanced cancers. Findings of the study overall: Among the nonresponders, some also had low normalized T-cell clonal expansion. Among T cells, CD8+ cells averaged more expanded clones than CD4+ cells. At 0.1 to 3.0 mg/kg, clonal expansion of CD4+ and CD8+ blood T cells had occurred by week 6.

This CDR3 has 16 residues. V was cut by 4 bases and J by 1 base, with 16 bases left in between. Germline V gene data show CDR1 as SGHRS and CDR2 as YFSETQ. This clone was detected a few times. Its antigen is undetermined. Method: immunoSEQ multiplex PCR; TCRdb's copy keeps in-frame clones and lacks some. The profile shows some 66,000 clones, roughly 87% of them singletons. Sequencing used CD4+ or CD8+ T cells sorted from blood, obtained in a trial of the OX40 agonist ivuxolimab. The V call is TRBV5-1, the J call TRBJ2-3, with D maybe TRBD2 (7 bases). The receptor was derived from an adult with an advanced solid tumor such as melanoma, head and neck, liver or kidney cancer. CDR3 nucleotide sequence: TGCGCCAGCAGCCCCCTCCGCGGGGGCGGCACAGATACGCAGTATTTT. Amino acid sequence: CASSPLRGGGTDTQYF. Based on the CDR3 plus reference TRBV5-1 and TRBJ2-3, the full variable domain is KAGVTQTPRYLIKTRGQQVTLSCSPISGHRSVSWYQQTPGQGLQFLFEYFSETQRNKGNFPGRFSGRQFSNSRSEMNVSTLELGDSALYLCASSPLRGGGTDTQYFGPGTRLTVL.